These 18 T cell receptor beta chains originate from one sample sequenced in a study of graft-versus-host responses after intestinal transplantation. Produced via immunoSEQ multiplex PCR; TCRdb's table is partial and in-frame only. The sample shows about 50,000 clones, about 88% of them seen only once. These TCRs' antigens remain unknown. The input for sequencing was unstimulated CD4+ T cells sorted from spleen or lymph node cells, taken before transplant. The receptors were sampled from a human donor who was the organ donor for an intestinal transplant.

The chain carries TRBV6-5 and TRBJ1-6; tentatively, D is TRBD1 (5 bases). This CDR3 comprises 13 residues. From germline, CDR1 is MNHEY and CDR2 SVGAGI. Deletions cut 2 bases from V and 7 bases from J, with 6 bases between. The chain's CDR3 is CASSYEGNSPLHF. CDR3 coding DNA: TGTGCCAGCAGTTACGAGGGGAATTCACCCCTCCACTTT.

The rearrangement links TRBV6-5 to TRBJ2-3; weak D call: TRBD2 (5 bases). V lost 2 bases, J lost 6 bases, and 12 bases lay in between. Germline CDR1 MNHEY, CDR2 SVGAGI. The CDR3 is made up of 14 amino acids. CDR3 sequence reads: CASSYELPGDTQYF. CDR3 nucleotide sequence: TGTGCCAGCAGTTACGAACTTCCGGGGGATACGCAGTATTTT.

CDR3 loop: CASSRDREAFF. The CDR3, as DNA: TGTGCCAGTAGTAGGGACAGGGAAGCTTTCTTT. The chain links TRBV19 to TRBJ1-1; 8 bases match TRBD1. Trimming took 4 bases from V and 8 from J; bases not matched to a gene: 0. The CDR3 loop spans 11 amino acids. Per the germline V gene, CDR1 is LNHDA and CDR2 is SQIVND (reference sequence).

The V and J genes are TRBV7-6 and TRBJ2-2; perhaps D is TRBD1 or TRBD2 (6 bases each). This CDR3 is built from 16 residues. The V end was cut by 5 bases, the J end by 2 bases, with 15 bases between. Germline CDR1 SGHVS, CDR2 FNYEAQ. The chain's CDR3 is CASSKRRGVNTGELFF. DNA for the CDR3: TGTGCCAGCAGCAAAAGGAGGGGGGTAAACACCGGGGAGCTGTTTTTT.

This clone was observed once. The chain is built from TRBV7-8 and TRBJ2-1; perhaps TRBD2 as D (6 bases). CDR1 and CDR2 from the germline V gene are SGHVS and FQNEAQ. CDR3 length equals 15 residues. V was clipped by 5 bases and J by 3 bases, with 14 bases between them. The CDR3 nucleotides are TGTGCCAGCAGCCCCAAGGCGGGATACTACAATGAGCAGTTCTTC. Amino acid sequence: CASSPKAGYYNEQFF.

The rearrangement uses TRBV18 and TRBJ2-5, with D maybe TRBD1 (5 bases). Germline assignment: CDR1 KGHSH and CDR2 LQKENI. V lost 3 bases and J lost 1, with 12 bases in between. The CDR3 sequence is 15 residues long. CDR3 in DNA: TGTGCCAGCTCACCGGTCAGGGCGTTCCAAGAGACCCAGTACTTC. Its protein is CASSPVRAFQETQYF.

The genes are TRBV6-5 and TRBJ1-2; D is uncertain. Germline V CDR1 and CDR2: MNHEY, SVGAGI. The V end was cut by 5 bases, the J end by 0 bases, with 7 bases between. This CDR3 has 13 amino acids. CDR3 nucleotides: TGTGCCAGCAGTCCGACCGCTAACTATGGCTACACCTTC. Translation: CASSPTANYGYTF.

This sequence joins TRBV28 and TRBJ1-2; possible D gene TRBD1, 5 bases. V dropped 6 bases and J dropped 0 bases, with 5 bases sitting between them. The CDR3 consists of 12 residues. Germline V lookup: CDR1 MDHEN, CDR2 SYDVKM. DNA of the CDR3: TGTGCCAGCAGGACAGCTAACTATGGCTACACCTTC. The encoded protein is CASRTANYGYTF.

V and J are TRBV6-5 and TRBJ2-2; D gene ambiguous. The CDR3 is 13 amino acids. V was clipped by 1 base and J by 7 bases, with 7 bases between them. CDR1 is MNHEY, CDR2 SVGAGI, per germline. The chain's CDR3 is CASSYFVSGELFF. CDR3 DNA sequence: TGTGCCAGCAGTTACTTTGTCAGCGGGGAGCTGTTTTTT.

The chain is built from TRBV5-1 and TRBJ2-3; no clear D gene. The germline V gene has CDR1 SGHRS and CDR2 YFSETQ. There are 14 residues in the CDR3. Trimming left V 1 base short and J 0 bases short, with 6 bases between. The CDR3 loop reads CASSLLGSTDTQYF. CDR3 in DNA: TGCGCCAGCAGCTTGTTAGGGAGCACAGATACGCAGTATTTT. Full variable domain (outside the CDR3, taken from reference TRBV5-1 and TRBJ2-3): KAGVTQTPRYLIKTRGQQVTLSCSPISGHRSVSWYQQTPGQGLQFLFEYFSETQRNKGNFPGRFSGRQFSNSRSEMNVSTLELGDSALYLCASSLLGSTDTQYFGPGTRLTVL.

V usage is TRBV5-1 and J usage is TRBJ2-3, with TRBD2 as a possible D gene (5 bases). CDR3 length: 13 amino acids. Germline V CDR1 and CDR2: SGHRS, YFSETQ. Trimming removed 0 bases at V and 4 bases at J, with 6 bases between. The CDR3 spells CASSLERPDTQYF. The CDR3 region has the DNA TGCGCCAGCAGCTTGGAGCGGCCAGATACGCAGTATTTT.

The chain is built from TRBV19 and TRBJ2-3; no firm D call. The germline CDR1 and CDR2 sequences are LNHDA and SQIVND (reference sequence). This CDR3 is built from 16 residues. Trimming stripped 4 bases from V and 1 base from J, with 15 bases between. The CDR3 sequence is CASSTRALWGTDTQYF. The CDR3 DNA sequence: TGTGCCAGTAGTACCCGGGCCTTATGGGGCACAGATACGCAGTATTTT. Full variable domain (rest looked up from reference TRBV19 and TRBJ2-3): DGGITQSPKYLFRKEGQNVTLSCEQNLNHDAMYWYRQDPGQGLRLIYYSQIVNDFQKGDIAEGYSVSREKKESFPLTVTSAQKNPTAFYLCASSTRALWGTDTQYFGPGTRLTVL.

In its sample, this clone was seen a few times. The chain uses TRBV5-1 and TRBJ1-5, with TRBD1 as a possible D gene (6 bases). V lost 1 base to trimming and J lost 4 bases, with 12 bases between them. The germline V gene encodes CDR1 SGHRS and CDR2 YFSETQ. The CDR3 has 15 residues. As DNA, the CDR3 is TGCGCCAGCAGCTTGACAGGGTTGGGGAATCAGCCCCAGCATTTT. It is translated as CASSLTGLGNQPQHF. Full variable domain (remainder filled in from reference TRBV5-1 and TRBJ1-5): KAGVTQTPRYLIKTRGQQVTLSCSPISGHRSVSWYQQTPGQGLQFLFEYFSETQRNKGNFPGRFSGRQFSNSRSEMNVSTLELGDSALYLCASSLTGLGNQPQHFGDGTRLSIL.

Turning to this clone: The identical CDR3 is also encoded by other nucleotide sequences in the sample. The chain joins TRBV5-6 to TRBJ2-4; D unresolved. This CDR3 is 15 amino acids long. Germline V gives CDR1 SGHDT, CDR2 YYEEEE. The germline V and J ends were trimmed by 0 bases and 3 bases, with 10 bases remaining between them. The CDR3 loop is CASSLGYGVKNIQYF. CDR3 coding DNA: TGTGCCAGCAGCTTGGGATACGGTGTCAAAAACATTCAGTACTTC.

The chain carries TRBV7-9 and TRBJ1-4, with D tentatively TRBD1 (5 bases). The V end lost 0 bases, the J end lost 7 bases, and 12 bases lay between the germline ends. The CDR3 covers 15 residues. Germline CDR1 reads SEHNR; CDR2 reads FQNEAQ (reference sequence). CDR3 residues: CASSLADRYPEKLFF. In DNA form, the CDR3 reads TGTGCCAGCAGCTTAGCTGACAGATACCCTGAAAAACTGTTTTTT.

The V gene is TRBV27, the J gene TRBJ2-6; 11 nucleotides line up with TRBD1. Unmatched junction bases numbered 1, after V lost 3 bases and J lost 0 bases. The germline V gene has CDR1 MNHEY and CDR2 SMNVEV (reference sequence). CDR3 size: 17 residues. CDR3 loop: CASSFGTGGSGANVLTF. In DNA form, the CDR3 reads TGTGCCAGCAGTTTCGGGACAGGGGGCTCTGGGGCCAACGTCCTGACTTTC. Full variable domain (rest looked up from reference TRBV27 and TRBJ2-6): EAQVTQNPRYLITVTGKKLTVTCSQNMNHEYMSWYRQDPGLGLRQIYYSMNVEVTDKGDVPEGYKVSRKEKRNFPLILESPSPNQTSLYFCASSFGTGGSGANVLTFGAGSRLTVL.

This chain joins TRBV6-1 and TRBJ2-3; D unresolved. The CDR3 runs to 11 residues. Trimming took off 6 bases at V and 3 bases at J, with 4 bases between the two ends. Germline V gives CDR1 MNHNS, CDR2 SASEGT. The CDR3 is CASSLTDTQYF. The CDR3 DNA sequence: TGTGCCAGCAGCTTGACAGATACGCAGTATTTT.

This chain joins TRBV7-9 and TRBJ2-1; the D gene could be TRBD1 or TRBD2 (5 bases each). Looked up from germline, CDR1 is SEHNR and CDR2 is FQNEAQ (reference sequence). V was clipped by 1 base and J by 1 base, with 11 bases between them. The CDR3 runs 16 residues. CDR3 protein: CASSLGGAGSYNEQFF. CDR3 in DNA: TGTGCCAGCAGCTTAGGAGGGGCTGGATCCTACAATGAGCAGTTCTTC.